The 26 T cell receptor beta chains reported below all come from one sample, sequenced in a study of beta chain features in type 1 diabetes. Which antigens these TCRs recognize remains unknown. The entirety of the isolated RNA underwent reverse transcription, so expressed TCRB transcripts were sequenced. Data came from immunoSEQ multiplex PCR; TCRdb stores just in-frame clones and leaves some out. The sample shows tens of thousands of clones, around 49% of them seen only once. Overall study findings and caveats: Moderate yet significant TCRB CDR3 shortening was seen in Type 1 diabetes patients in all four CD4+ subsets.

The sequencing input was central memory CD4+ T cells from blood. The source is a man aged 25-45 years with type 1 diabetes.

This clone was seen more than once but under ten times. The V and J genes are TRBV4-3 and TRBJ2-2; 9 bases fit TRBD2. The CDR3 spans 15 residues. Germline loops: CDR1 LGHNA, CDR2 YSLEER. The V and J ends lost 3 bases and 4 bases, in that order; junction bases with no gene match: 3. CDR3 protein: CASSQGLAITGELFF. The CDR3 DNA reads as TGCGCCAGCAGCCAGGGACTAGCTATCACCGGGGAGCTGTTTTTT.

The chain has TRBV7-9 and TRBJ1-1; D gene uncertain. The CDR3 is 12 residues long. Trimming shortened V by 1 base and J by 6 bases, and 6 bases separated the two germline ends. Germline V CDR1 and CDR2: SEHNR, FQNEAQ (reference sequence). CDR3 nucleotide sequence: TGTGCCAGCAGCTTAGTCTTAGCTGAAGCTTTCTTT. It translates to CASSLVLAEAFF.

V usage is TRBV6-4 and J usage is TRBJ2-1, with TRBD1 as a possible D gene (6 bases). The length of the CDR3 is 15 residues. Germline lookup yields CDR1 MRHNA and CDR2 SNTAGT. V lost 2 bases to trimming and J lost 8 bases, with 16 bases between them. The CDR3 DNA is TGTGCCAGCAGTGACGGGCAGGGGTGGTCGGATGAGCAGTTCTTC. Its translation is CASSDGQGWSDEQFF.

This clone has more than one count but fewer than ten. CDR3 sequence reads: CASRPGNTGELFF. The CDR3 region has the DNA TGTGCCAGCCGGCCAGGAAACACCGGGGAGCTGTTTTTT. V usage is TRBV2 and J usage is TRBJ2-2; no clear D gene. Germline CDR1 SNHLY, CDR2 FYNNEI. V was cut by 8 bases and J by 2 bases, with 9 bases left in between. This CDR3 has 13 residues.

V gene TRBV11-2 combines with J gene TRBJ2-2; D unclear. The CDR3 has 14 amino acids. With 5 bases removed from V and 6 bases from J, the gap between germline ends came to 13 bases. Per germline, CDR1 SGHAT and CDR2 FQNNGV. CDR3 nucleotide sequence: TGTGCCAGCAGCCTAAGTCGGAGTCCCGGGGAGCTGTTTTTT. It translates to CASSLSRSPGELFF.

The chain is built from TRBV28 and TRBJ2-1; a possible D gene is TRBD1 (6 bases). Looked up from germline, CDR1 is MDHEN and CDR2 is SYDVKM. There are 11 residues in the CDR3. The germline V and J ends were trimmed by 5 bases and 13 bases, with 12 bases remaining between them. DNA of the CDR3: TGTGCCAGCAGTCCCGGACAGCTACAGTTCTTC. Protein: CASSPGQLQFF.

The CDR3 loop reads CASSLGGQLSQETQYF. The CDR3 region has the DNA TGTGCCAGCAGCTTGGGTGGACAGCTATCCCAAGAGACCCAGTACTTC. This chain connects TRBV5-5 to TRBJ2-5, with D maybe TRBD1 (6 bases). V gave up 0 bases and J gave up 1 base, with 13 bases separating them. The CDR3 is 16 amino acids. Germline V CDR1 and CDR2: SGHKS, YYEKEE (reference sequence).

This clone was picked up a small number of times. This chain connects TRBV7-2 to TRBJ2-7, with 8 bases that match TRBD1. The CDR3 is made up of 14 amino acids. The germline CDR1 and CDR2 sequences are SGHTA and FQGNSA. Unmatched junction bases numbered 9, after V lost 5 bases and J lost 6 bases. The CDR3: CASSLGQGWSEQYF. CDR3 nucleotide sequence: TGTGCCAGCAGCCTCGGACAGGGTTGGAGCGAGCAGTACTTC.

This clone was observed a few times. The gene calls are TRBV7-2 and TRBJ2-5, with 12 bases matching TRBD2. The junction had 6 bases not matched to a gene; V was cut back by 5 bases and J by 5 bases. Germline V gene data show CDR1 as SGHTA and CDR2 as FQGNSA. The length of the CDR3 is 15 residues. Here the CDR3 DNA reads TGTGCCAGCAGCAAGACTAGCGGGAGTGGGGAGACCCAGTACTTC. It is translated as CASSKTSGSGETQYF.

In its sample, this clone was seen a few times. The chain joins TRBV9 to TRBJ1-2, with D uncertain. Germline CDR1 SGDLS, CDR2 YYNGEE. The ends were cut back, 0 bases at V and 0 bases at J, with 6 bases in the middle. CDR3 size: 14 residues. The CDR3 here is CASSVATSNYGYTF. The CDR3 bases are TGTGCCAGCAGCGTAGCTACTTCTAACTATGGCTACACCTTC.

This sequence joins TRBV15 and TRBJ2-1, with D tentatively TRBD2 (6 bases). Deletions cut 5 bases from V and 0 bases from J, with 14 bases between. Germline lookup yields CDR1 LNHNV and CDR2 YYDKDF (reference sequence). This CDR3 is built from 16 residues. The CDR3 nucleotides are TGTGCCACCAGCCTAGTGGGACTCCGCTCCTACAATGAGCAGTTCTTC. This translates into CATSLVGLRSYNEQFF.

This clone was observed a handful of times. This chain connects TRBV25-1 to TRBJ2-7; 12 nucleotides agree with TRBD2. CDR1 and CDR2 (germline): MGHDK, SYGVNS. V shed 0 bases, J shed 6 bases, and the junction held 9 bases outside the gene matches. The CDR3 contains 17 residues. The CDR3, as DNA: TGTGCCAGCAGTGAATACTCCCTCCTAGCGGGAGGGGGCGAGCAGTACTTC. It yields the protein CASSEYSLLAGGGEQYF.

Written as DNA, the CDR3 is TGTGCCAGCAGCTTAGGGAGGGATCAGCCCCAGCATTTT. Translating gives CASSLGRDQPQHF. The chain uses TRBV7-9 and TRBJ1-5; no clear D. The CDR3 contains 13 residues. The germline V gene has CDR1 SEHNR and CDR2 FQNEAQ (reference sequence). V was shortened by 1 base and J by 5 bases, with 6 bases between the two germline ends.

This clone was counted a few times. This chain uses TRBV2 with TRBJ2-3, with 7 positions matching TRBD2. This CDR3 comprises 16 residues. Germline V gene lookup returns CDR1 SNHLY and CDR2 FYNNEI. V lost 3 bases and J lost 0; bases outside the gene matches: 6. This CDR3 is CASSDSSGISTDTQYF. CDR3 sequence (DNA): TGTGCCAGCAGTGATTCTAGCGGCATTAGCACAGATACGCAGTATTTT.

The chain couples TRBV9 to TRBJ2-1; 7 bases align to TRBD1. Trimming took 1 base from V and 11 from J; bases not matched to a gene: 6. The CDR3 is 13 residues long. From germline, CDR1 is SGDLS and CDR2 YYNGEE. CDR3 nucleotides: TGTGCCAGCAGCGTACAAGGGACAGCGAAGCAGTTCTTC. It specifies CASSVQGTAKQFF. The entire variable domain, with the rest obtained from reference TRBV9 and TRBJ2-1, is as follows: DSGVTQTPKHLITATGQRVTLRCSPRSGDLSVYWYQQSLDQGLQFLIQYYNGEERAKGNILERFSAQQFPDLHSELNLSSLELGDSALYFCASSVQGTAKQFFGPGTRLTVL.

Points on this clone: Other DNA sequences in the sample encode the same CDR3. The chain couples TRBV18 to TRBJ2-5; D not certain. Trimming took off 0 bases at V and 1 base at J, with 6 bases between the two ends. The CDR3 sequence is 14 residues long. Looked up from germline, CDR1 is KGHSH and CDR2 is LQKENI. DNA for the CDR3: TGTGCCAGCTCACCACCCCCTAGCCAAGAGACCCAGTACTTC. Protein: CASSPPPSQETQYF.

The chain combines TRBV30 with TRBJ1-2, with TRBD1 matching 7 bases. Germline V CDR1 and CDR2: GTSNPN, SVGIG (reference sequence). The CDR3 sequence is 14 residues long. The junction had 4 bases not matched to a gene; V was cut back by 1 base and J by 2 bases. CDR3 bases: TGTGCCTGGAGTGCGACAGGGATCAACTATGGCTACACCTTC. This codes for CAWSATGINYGYTF.

This clone was detected a few times. The rearrangement joins TRBV21-1 to TRBJ2-5; TRBD2, as called in the table, went unchecked against the DNA. The DNA matches TRBJ2-7 better at its end, which makes the J call doubtful. TRBV21-1 is marked as a pseudogene. This CDR3 is 14 amino acids long. The CDR3 DNA reads TGTGCCAGCAGAACGCGAGGCAAGACCTACGAGCAGTACTTC. It translates to CASRTRGKTYEQYF.

The chain has TRBV19 and TRBJ2-2, with TRBD1 matching over 10 bases. The germline CDR1 and CDR2 sequences are LNHDA and SQIVND (reference sequence). With V trimmed by 5 bases and J by 6 bases, 9 bases remained unmatched. The CDR3 runs to 16 residues. This CDR3 reads CASSFAGTGVAGELFF. CDR3 sequence (DNA): TGTGCCAGTAGTTTCGCCGGGACAGGGGTCGCCGGGGAGCTGTTTTTT.

The chain couples TRBV5-5 to TRBJ2-5, with 7 positions matching TRBD2. CDR1 is SGHKS and CDR2 is YYEKEE in the germline V gene (reference sequence). Trimming removed 0 bases from V and 4 bases from J; junction bases left unmatched: 6. The CDR3 consists of 15 residues. The CDR3 is CASSLAVGGGETQYF. The DNA for the CDR3 is TGTGCCAGCAGCTTGGCCGTGGGGGGGGGAGAGACCCAGTACTTC.

The chain couples TRBV9 to TRBJ2-3; 12 positions agree with TRBD2. V lost 4 bases to trimming and J lost 5 bases; unmatched junction nucleotides: 2. CDR1 and CDR2 (germline): SGDLS, YYNGEE. The CDR3 is made up of 14 amino acids. The CDR3 region has the DNA TGTGCCAGCAGCCGACTAGCGGGAGAAGATACGCAGTATTTT. This codes for CASSRLAGEDTQYF.

The CDR3 sequence: CASRGTGVGNTEAFF. CDR3 DNA sequence: TGTGCCAGCAGGGGGACAGGGGTGGGGAACACTGAAGCTTTCTTT. This chain joins TRBV2 and TRBJ1-1, with 10 bases aligning to TRBD1. The CDR3 covers 15 residues. The germline V gene has CDR1 SNHLY and CDR2 FYNNEI. Losses at the gene ends were 6 bases for V and 1 base for J; bases not matched to a gene: 5.

As DNA, the CDR3 is TGTGCCAGCAGCCCAGGGACAGGGGCTACCGGGGAGCTGTTTTTT. Amino acids: CASSPGTGATGELFF. This sequence joins TRBV5-4 and TRBJ2-2; 10 bases fit TRBD1. J was trimmed by 5 bases and V by 4 bases; bases with no gene match: 5. The CDR3 has 15 residues. Germline assignment: CDR1 SGHNT and CDR2 YYREEE (reference sequence).

DNA of the CDR3: TGTGCCAGCAGCCGTAGCTGGCGGGAGGGGACCCCACCGTATTTT. Translation gives CASSRSWREGTPPYF. The rearrangement uses TRBV7-2 and TRBJ2-3; 9 bases are a match to TRBD2. Trimming took 5 bases from V and 14 from J; bases not matched to a gene: 17. Germline loops: CDR1 SGHTA, CDR2 FQGNSA. The CDR3 runs to 15 residues.

The V call is TRBV11-2, the J call TRBJ1-1; D ambiguous. CDR1 SGHAT and CDR2 FQNNGV come from the germline V gene. V was cut by 5 bases and J by 1 base, with 5 bases left in between. The CDR3 covers 12 residues. The CDR3 loop reads CASSTQNTEAFF. The CDR3 nucleotides are TGTGCCAGCAGCACACAGAACACTGAAGCTTTCTTT.

CDR3 region: CASTPWAGSFFSGYTF. The CDR3 nucleotides read TGTGCCAGCACCCCTTGGGCAGGCTCTTTCTTCTCTGGCTACACCTTC. The chain recombines TRBV7-9 with TRBJ1-2; no firm D call. Germline V gene data show CDR1 as SEHNR and CDR2 as FQNEAQ (reference sequence). The CDR3 spans 16 residues. The ends were cut back, 7 bases at V and 7 bases at J, with 25 bases in the middle.